The 24 T cell receptor beta chains presented below share a single source sample, sequenced in a study of identical twins. TCRdb re-derived calls from the 5' RACE reads in MiXCR, one entry per CDR3 protein. In the table there are roughly 290,000 distinct CDR3 sequences, more than 6.5% of which are singletons. The sample also formed part of further work on yellow fever vaccine responses in identical twins.

Sequencing was done on a sample of memory (CD45RO+) T cells sorted from blood. These receptors all stem from a woman in her late teens or twenties in good health.

The CDR3 spells CASSEARGGTDTQYF. In DNA, the CDR3 is TGTGCCAGCAGTGAAGCCCGGGGGGGCACAGATACGCAGTATTTT. The rearrangement joins TRBV2 to TRBJ2-3, with TRBD2 matching 7 bases. Germline lookup yields CDR1 SNHLY and CDR2 FYNNEI. The junction had 1 base not matched to a gene; V was cut back by 0 bases and J by 1 base. The CDR3 totals 15 residues. Filled out from reference TRBV2 and TRBJ2-3, the complete variable domain reads EPEVTQTPSHQVTQMGQEVILRCVPISNHLYFYWYRQILGQKVEFLVSFYNNEISEKSEIFDDQFSVERPDGSNFTLKIRSTKLEDSAMYFCASSEARGGTDTQYFGPGTRLTVL.

A few counts support this clonotype. The chain recombines TRBV5-1 with TRBJ1-6; no firm D call. The CDR3 length is 15 residues. Deletions cut 2 bases from V and 7 bases from J, with 13 bases between. Germline values: CDR1 SGHRS, CDR2 YFSETQ. For the CDR3, the DNA is TGCGCCAGCAGCTTCATCCCGGGGTACAATTCACCCCTCCACTTT. The encoded protein is CASSFIPGYNSPLHF. Based on the CDR3 plus reference TRBV5-1 and TRBJ1-6, the full variable domain is KAGVTQTPRYLIKTRGQQVTLSCSPISGHRSVSWYQQTPGQGLQFLFEYFSETQRNKGNFPGRFSGRQFSNSRSEMNVSTLELGDSALYLCASSFIPGYNSPLHFGNGTRLTVT.

The chain links TRBV12-5 to TRBJ2-3; no firm D call. The CDR3 has 18 residues. Germline CDR1 reads LGHNT; CDR2 reads FRNRAP. Trimming took 3 bases from V and 4 from J, leaving 23 bases between them. The CDR3 nucleotides are TGTGCTAGTGGTTTCCAAATAACGCTAGTTTCCGCAGCAGATACGCAGTATTTT. Residues: CASGFQITLVSAADTQYF.

This clonotype appeared many times. The rearrangement links TRBV20-1 to TRBJ1-5, with D perhaps matching TRBD1 (5 bases). V was pared by 0 bases and J by 0 bases, with 9 bases between. Germline V gene sequence: CDR1 DFQATT, CDR2 SNEGSKA (reference sequence). CDR3 size: 15 residues. The CDR3 DNA sequence: TGCAGTGCTAGAGATAGCAGGGTTAGCAATCAGCCCCAGCATTTT. Translating gives CSARDSRVSNQPQHF.

The chain combines TRBV18 with TRBJ2-5; unclear D gene. V gave up 1 base and J gave up 1 base, with 10 bases separating them. The CDR3 runs to 15 residues. Germline V CDR1 and CDR2: KGHSH, LQKENI. As DNA, the CDR3 is TGTGCCAGCTCACCACGGTCACTGTTCCAAGAGACCCAGTACTTC. It is translated as CASSPRSLFQETQYF.

This clonotype appeared many times. The chain carries TRBV12-5 and TRBJ1-5; 8 nucleotides line up with TRBD1. CDR3 size: 20 residues. Germline V gives CDR1 LGHNT, CDR2 FRNRAP. Unmatched junction bases numbered 16, after V lost 1 base and J lost 2 bases. CDR3 nucleotide sequence: TGTGCTAGTGGTTTGGCAAACGGAACGGGAACGGGACAGGGCAATCAGCCCCAGCATTTT. Translating gives CASGLANGTGTGQGNQPQHF. Full variable domain (missing parts from reference TRBV12-5 and TRBJ1-5): DARVTQTPRHKVTEMGQEVTMRCQPILGHNTVFWYRQTMMQGLELLAYFRNRAPLDDSGMPKDRFSAEMPDATLATLKIQPSEPRDSAVYFCASGLANGTGTGQGNQPQHFGDGTRLSIL.

This clonotype was seen a handful of times. The rearrangement uses TRBV7-2 and TRBJ2-1; 8 bases agree with TRBD2. Germline CDR1 SGHTA, CDR2 FQGNSA. The CDR3 has 16 residues. Losses at the gene ends were 1 base for V and 3 bases for J; bases not matched to a gene: 5. The CDR3 is CASSLGGGRIYNEQFF. In DNA form, the CDR3 reads TGTGCCAGCAGCTTAGGCGGCGGGAGGATCTACAATGAGCAGTTCTTC.

The chain recombines TRBV18 with TRBJ2-3, with 10 positions matching TRBD1. The V segment lost 3 bases and the J segment 1 base; nucleotides outside the gene matches: 4. CDR3 size: 16 residues. Per the germline V gene, CDR1 is KGHSH and CDR2 is LQKENI. In DNA form, the CDR3 reads TGTGCCAGCTCACCGACAGGGGGCTCGGGCACAGATACGCAGTATTTT. This encodes CASSPTGGSGTDTQYF.

This clonotype came up a few times. The chain carries TRBV9 and TRBJ2-5; D gene unclear. The V gene's germline CDR1 is SGDLS and CDR2 YYNGEE. The ends were cut back, 4 bases at V and 1 base at J, with 14 bases in the middle. This CDR3 is built from 15 residues. The CDR3 region has the DNA TGTGCCAGCAGCCTCCCCCGGAATCCCCAAGAGACCCAGTACTTC. Translated: CASSLPRNPQETQYF. The variable domain in full, with the rest retrieved from reference TRBV9 and TRBJ2-5, is DSGVTQTPKHLITATGQRVTLRCSPRSGDLSVYWYQQSLDQGLQFLIQYYNGEERAKGNILERFSAQQFPDLHSELNLSSLELGDSALYFCASSLPRNPQETQYFGPGTRLLVL.

This clonotype occurred a few times. V and J are TRBV6-4 and TRBJ2-2; the D gene is possibly TRBD2 (6 bases). Looked up from germline, CDR1 is MRHNA and CDR2 is SNTAGT. V was pared by 10 bases and J by 7 bases, with 22 bases between. The CDR3 runs 15 residues. This CDR3 reads CATQLLTGEVGELFF. CDR3 sequence (DNA): TGTGCCACCCAACTCCTAACGGGGGAGGTCGGGGAGCTGTTTTTT.

In its sample, this clonotype was seen many times. V is TRBV2 and J is TRBJ1-6, with 8 bases aligning to TRBD1. CDR1 is SNHLY and CDR2 is FYNNEI in the germline V gene. After removal of 4 bases from V and 8 bases from J, the junction contained 4 bases not matched to a gene. The CDR3 is 14 amino acids. CDR3 sequence reads: CASSGATGDSPLHF. DNA for the CDR3: TGTGCCAGCAGTGGGGCGACAGGGGATTCACCCCTCCACTTT.

The chain recombines TRBV20-1 with TRBJ1-1, with D perhaps matching TRBD1 (5 bases). Deletions cut 3 bases from V and 4 bases from J, with 15 bases between. Germline V gene data show CDR1 as DFQATT and CDR2 as SNEGSKA (reference sequence). CDR3 length equals 14 residues. The CDR3 is CSARGGGKVTEAFF. CDR3 nucleotides: TGCAGTGCTAGGGGTGGGGGGAAGGTCACTGAAGCTTTCTTT.

This clonotype was detected only a few times. The chain joins TRBV7-8 to TRBJ2-2; TRBD1 is a possible D gene (6 bases). The CDR3 is made up of 15 amino acids. Deletions cut 6 bases from V and 6 bases from J, with 17 bases between. CDR1 is SGHVS, CDR2 FQNEAQ, per germline. This CDR3 is CASSPPTGSPGELFF. As DNA, the CDR3 is TGTGCCAGCAGTCCCCCTACAGGGAGCCCCGGGGAGCTGTTTTTT.

This clonotype was picked up a small number of times. This chain joins TRBV10-3 and TRBJ2-2; D uncertain. CDR1 and CDR2 from the germline V gene are ENHRY and SYGVKD. The V end was cut by 10 bases, the J end by 6 bases, with 21 bases between. CDR3 size: 15 residues. The CDR3 reads CATIMAPEIPGELFF. CDR3 coding DNA: TGTGCCACCATAATGGCCCCGGAAATCCCCGGGGAGCTGTTTTTT.

The chain links TRBV20-1 to TRBJ2-1; TRBD2 aligns across 10 bases. V gave up 0 bases and J gave up 9 bases; unmatched junction bases: 14. The CDR3 extends over 17 amino acids. Germline V gene lookup returns CDR1 DFQATT and CDR2 SNEGSKA (reference sequence). CDR3 region: CSARDSGGLAGEVEQFF. CDR3 nucleotide sequence: TGCAGTGCTAGAGATTCCGGGGGGCTAGCGGGAGAGGTTGAGCAGTTCTTC.

This clonotype was detected ten times or more. The rearrangement links TRBV5-1 to TRBJ2-2; 9 nucleotides line up with TRBD2. CDR3 size: 15 residues. The germline gives CDR1 SGHRS, CDR2 YFSETQ. Germline trimming cut 4 bases from V and 5 bases from J; bases unmatched to any gene: 6. The DNA for the CDR3 is TGCGCCAGCAGCAATAGCGGGAGAGAGACCGGGGAGCTGTTTTTT. Translated: CASSNSGRETGELFF.

The CDR3 bases are TGTGCCAGCAGCCGGGACAGAGCAACACATGAAGCTTTCTTT. Encoded protein: CASSRDRATHEAFF. This rearrangement joins TRBV5-5 to TRBJ1-1; 7 bases map to TRBD1. The CDR3 totals 14 residues. Germline V lookup: CDR1 SGHKS, CDR2 YYEKEE (reference sequence). V lost 4 bases and J lost 7; bases outside the gene matches: 10.

This clonotype occurred many times. The chain employs TRBV4-2 and TRBJ1-2, with unresolved D. Germline V CDR1 and CDR2: LGHNA, YNFKEQ. Trimming took off 1 base at V and 4 bases at J, with 13 bases between the two ends. The CDR3 is made up of 15 amino acids. The CDR3 nucleotides are TGTGCCAGCAGCCAAGTGATTGCCAGTCTCTATGGCTACACCTTC. Translating gives CASSQVIASLYGYTF.

CDR3 nucleotides: TGTGCCAGCAGTGCCCGCACTAGCGGGGTCCTCAATGAGCAGTTCTTC. It translates to CASSARTSGVLNEQFF. The V and J genes are TRBV25-1 and TRBJ2-1, with 10 bases identical to TRBD2. This CDR3 is 16 amino acids long. Germline V CDR1 and CDR2: MGHDK, SYGVNS. V dropped 4 bases and J dropped 6; count of bases not matched to a gene: 9.

This clonotype was found many times. This chain connects TRBV14 to TRBJ2-7; 10 nucleotides match TRBD2. This CDR3 region has 15 residues. CDR1 is SGHDN, CDR2 FVKESK, per germline. V was pared by 3 bases and J by 3 bases, with 5 bases of the junction left unmatched. This CDR3 is CASSQLAGVFYEQYF. The CDR3 DNA reads TGTGCCAGCAGCCAGCTAGCGGGAGTATTCTACGAGCAGTACTTC.

The chain recombines TRBV7-7 with TRBJ2-2; TRBD1 matches at 7 bases. The V and J ends lost 4 bases and 1 base, in that order; junction bases with no gene match: 3. Germline V gene lookup returns CDR1 SSHAT and CDR2 FNYEAQ (reference sequence). This CDR3 spans 15 amino acids. CDR3 protein: CASSSDRVNTGELFF. In DNA form, the CDR3 reads TGTGCCAGCAGCTCCGACAGGGTGAACACCGGGGAGCTGTTTTTT.

This chain links TRBV5-1 with TRBJ1-1, with TRBD1 identical over 11 bases. V lost 3 bases to trimming and J lost 0 bases; unmatched junction nucleotides: 4. The germline V gene encodes CDR1 SGHRS and CDR2 YFSETQ. The CDR3 has 16 amino acids. The CDR3 reads CASSSDRGLMNTEAFF. In DNA form, the CDR3 reads TGCGCCAGCAGCTCGGACAGGGGGCTCATGAACACTGAAGCTTTCTTT.

The chain carries TRBV24-1 and TRBJ2-1; D remains unclear. This CDR3 spans 15 amino acids. Germline lookup yields CDR1 KGHDR and CDR2 SFDVKD. The V end was cut by 5 bases, the J end by 1 base, with 11 bases between. This CDR3 reads CATSGLPGSYNEQFF. CDR3 in DNA: TGTGCCACCAGTGGGTTGCCCGGTTCCTACAATGAGCAGTTCTTC.

This clonotype turned up a few times. The chain has TRBV3-1 and TRBJ1-3; D is undetermined. The ends were cut back, 1 base at V and 3 bases at J, with 10 bases in the middle. Germline V gene sequence: CDR1 LGHDT, CDR2 YNNKEL (reference sequence). This CDR3 contains 15 residues. The CDR3 coding sequence is TGTGCCAGCAGCCAAGGGCGAGGCGGTGGAAACACCATATATTTT. Translated: CASSQGRGGGNTIYF.